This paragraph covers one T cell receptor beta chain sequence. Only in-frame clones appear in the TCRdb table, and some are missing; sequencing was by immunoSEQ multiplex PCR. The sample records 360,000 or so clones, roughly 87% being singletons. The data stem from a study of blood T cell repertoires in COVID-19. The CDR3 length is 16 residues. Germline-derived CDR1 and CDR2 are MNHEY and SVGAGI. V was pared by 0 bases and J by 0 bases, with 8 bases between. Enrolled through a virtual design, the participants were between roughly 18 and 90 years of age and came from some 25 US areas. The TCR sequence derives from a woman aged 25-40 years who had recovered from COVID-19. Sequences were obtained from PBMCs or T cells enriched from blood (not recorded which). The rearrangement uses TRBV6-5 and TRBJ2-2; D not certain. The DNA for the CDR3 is TGTGCCAGCAGTTACTCGCCAAACTCGAACACCGGGGAGCTGTTTTTT. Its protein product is CASSYSPNSNTGELFF.